The 15 T cell receptor beta chains given below trace back to one sample, sequenced in a study of beta chain features in type 1 diabetes. Sequencing targeted expressed TCRB transcripts, as all isolated RNA had been reverse transcribed. TCRdb keeps only in-frame clones here, not all; method: immunoSEQ multiplex PCR. The repertoire has about 400,000 clones, roughly 12% of them found once; the top ten carry approximately 0.015%. Sequencing was done on a sample of naive CD4+ T cells from blood. Source of these receptors: a man aged 18-30 years in good health.

This clone appeared a few times. This chain links TRBV9 with TRBJ1-2, with no clear D. Germline CDR1 SGDLS, CDR2 YYNGEE. With 1 base removed from V and 8 bases from J, the gap between germline ends came to 12 bases. This CDR3 region has 13 residues. The CDR3 sequence is CASSVNPQVGYTF. The DNA for the CDR3 is TGTGCCAGCAGCGTAAACCCGCAGGTCGGCTACACCTTC.

The chain is built from TRBV4-3 and TRBJ2-7; TRBD1 matches at 8 bases. Trimming removed 4 bases from V and 2 bases from J; junction bases left unmatched: 7. This CDR3 is 15 amino acids long. Looked up from germline, CDR1 is LGHNA and CDR2 is YSLEER. The CDR3 here is CASSRVPGQAYEQYF. CDR3 bases: TGCGCCAGCAGCCGAGTTCCGGGACAGGCCTACGAGCAGTACTTC.

V usage is TRBV5-1 and J usage is TRBJ2-1; perhaps TRBD2 as D (6 bases). V dropped 0 bases and J dropped 8 bases, with 12 bases sitting between them. This CDR3 has 14 residues. CDR1 SGHRS and CDR2 YFSETQ come from the germline V gene. The CDR3 bases are TGCGCCAGCAGCTTGGCGGGAGTTTTCTATGAGCAGTTCTTC. Translating gives CASSLAGVFYEQFF.

This clone appeared a few times. The rearrangement joins TRBV7-9 to TRBJ2-5, with D perhaps matching TRBD2 (5 bases). The V gene lost 1 base and the J gene lost 11 bases, with 14 bases spanning the gap. This CDR3 is built from 13 residues. Germline values: CDR1 SEHNR, CDR2 FQNEAQ (reference sequence). The CDR3 loop is CASSLEVVGGQYF. DNA of the CDR3: TGTGCCAGCAGCTTAGAGGTGGTAGGCGGGCAGTACTTC.

This chain joins TRBV7-8 and TRBJ1-2, with D perhaps TRBD1 (5 bases). V was trimmed by 2 bases and J by 6 bases, leaving 10 bases between them. The CDR3 extends over 13 amino acids. CDR1 is SGHVS, CDR2 FQNEAQ, per germline. Here the CDR3 DNA reads TGTGCCAGCAGCTTATCCAGGGAGGATGGCTACACCTTC. Protein: CASSLSREDGYTF.

This clone was seen just once. This chain links TRBV28 with TRBJ1-2; D unresolved. Deletions cut 4 bases from V and 4 bases from J, with 10 bases between. The CDR3 is made up of 13 amino acids. Germline V gene lookup returns CDR1 MDHEN and CDR2 SYDVKM. The CDR3 reads CASSSAAAYGYTF. For the CDR3, the DNA is TGTGCCAGCAGTTCAGCGGCAGCCTATGGCTACACCTTC.

The V call is TRBV28, the J call TRBJ1-1, with 9 bases fitting TRBD1. CDR1 is MDHEN, CDR2 SYDVKM, per germline. The CDR3 has 12 amino acids. Trimming cost V 7 bases and J 8 bases; bases outside gene matches: 5. The CDR3 loop is CASITGTGEAFF. The DNA of the CDR3 is TGTGCCAGCATAACCGGGACAGGGGAAGCTTTCTTT.

The CDR3 sequence is CASSVDVQGGNSPLHF. CDR3 DNA: TGTGCCAGCAGCGTAGATGTGCAGGGAGGGAATTCACCCCTCCACTTT. The rearrangement links TRBV9 to TRBJ1-6; D might be TRBD1 (5 bases). With 0 bases removed from V and 7 bases from J, the gap between germline ends came to 14 bases. CDR1 is SGDLS and CDR2 is YYNGEE in the germline V gene. This CDR3 region has 16 residues.

This clone has a handful of counts. The V and J genes are TRBV30 and TRBJ1-3; D unclear. V was shortened by 2 bases and J by 0 bases, with 8 bases between the two germline ends. CDR1 GTSNPN and CDR2 SVGIG come from the germline V gene (reference sequence). The CDR3 has 14 residues. CDR3 sequence: CAWSLRPSGNTIYF. CDR3 nucleotides: TGTGCCTGGAGTCTGAGGCCCTCTGGAAACACCATATATTTT.

In its sample, this clone was seen a few times. The chain recombines TRBV30 with TRBJ1-5; no definite D call. Trimming removed 4 bases from V and 4 bases from J, with 11 bases in between. The CDR3 length is 13 residues. Germline V gene data show CDR1 as GTSNPN and CDR2 as SVGIG (reference sequence). For the CDR3, the DNA is TGTGCCTGGAACCCCGGGATGAATCAGCCCCAGCATTTT. Amino acid sequence: CAWNPGMNQPQHF.

This clone was seen more than once but under ten times. The chain links TRBV7-9 to TRBJ1-6, with D perhaps matching TRBD1 (5 bases). Per the germline V gene, CDR1 is SEHNR and CDR2 is FQNEAQ (reference sequence). The CDR3 loop spans 16 amino acids. V lost 5 bases and J 3 bases, leaving 14 bases between the germline ends. The CDR3 sequence is CASSAVDSFYNSPLHF. As DNA, the CDR3 is TGTGCCAGCAGCGCAGTCGACAGTTTCTATAATTCACCCCTCCACTTT.

This chain uses TRBV30 with TRBJ2-7, with a tentative D call TRBD1 (6 bases). CDR3 length: 12 amino acids. V was trimmed by 1 base and J by 6 bases, leaving 10 bases between them. The germline V gene has CDR1 GTSNPN and CDR2 SVGIG (reference sequence). CDR3 bases: TGTGCCTGGAGTGGTGCAGGGGTCGAGCAGTACTTC. Encoded protein: CAWSGAGVEQYF. The entire variable domain, with the rest obtained from reference TRBV30 and TRBJ2-7, is as follows: SQTIHQWPATLVQPVGSPLSLECTVEGTSNPNLYWYRQAAGRGLQLLFYSVGIGQISSEVPQNLSASRPQDRQFILSSKKLLLSDSGFYLCAWSGAGVEQYFGPGTRLTVT.

The V and J genes are TRBV19 and TRBJ1-5; D is perhaps TRBD1 (6 bases). Germline CDR1 is LNHDA and CDR2 is SQIVND (reference sequence). CDR3 length: 13 residues. With 5 bases removed from V and 10 bases from J, the gap between germline ends came to 15 bases. CDR3 sequence: CASSWTVNNPQHF. CDR3 nucleotide sequence: TGTGCCAGTAGTTGGACAGTCAATAATCCCCAGCATTTT.

This clone was seen only a few times. This chain connects TRBV28 to TRBJ2-7, with TRBD2 matching 7 bases. The CDR3 totals 13 residues. Germline loops: CDR1 MDHEN, CDR2 SYDVKM. J gave up 4 bases and V 6 bases, and 6 bases lay outside the gene matches. DNA of the CDR3: TGTGCCAGCAGACCGGGACTATCTTACGAGCAGTACTTC. It specifies CASRPGLSYEQYF. Full variable domain (rest looked up from reference TRBV28 and TRBJ2-7): DVKVTQSSRYLVKRTGEKVFLECVQDMDHENMFWYRQDPGLGLRLIYFSYDVKMKEKGDIPEGYSVSREKKERFSLILESASTNQTSMYLCASRPGLSYEQYFGPGTRLTVT.

This clone was counted only a few times. The chain employs TRBV7-8 and TRBJ1-4, with D possibly TRBD1 on 6 matching bases. CDR1 is SGHVS and CDR2 is FQNEAQ in the germline V gene. The CDR3 has 15 amino acids. V gave up 3 bases and J gave up 8 bases, with 16 bases separating them. CDR3: CASSFRQVLPEKLFF. CDR3 coding DNA: TGTGCCAGCAGCTTTCGACAGGTCTTGCCAGAAAAACTGTTTTTT.